The rows below give T cell receptor beta chains drawn from one sample of a study of Ad26.COV2.S vaccination and SARS-CoV-2 variants. Measured with immunoSEQ multiplex PCR; TCRdb has only the in-frame clones, and not every one. The sample contains more than 300,000 clones, roughly 90% of which appear only once. Sequenced here: peripheral blood, sampled in a trial of Ad26.COV2.S vaccine versus placebo. These receptors originate from a person between 18 and 65 years old who received the Ad26.COV2.S COVID-19 vaccine or a placebo. Both conserved end residues are part of each CDR3. The D gene is left open where the match is weak. Clone size, where shown, is once, few, many, or a class for clones that have expanded.

NA	NA	TRBV28	TRBJ1-5	CASSLLRGEPQHF	TGTGCCAGCAGTTTACTTCGGGGAGAGCCCCAGCATTTT
NA	NA	TRBV30	TRBJ2-4	CAWSVRRGLGKNIQYF	TGTGCCTGGAGTGTACGAAGGGGCTTGGGCAAAAACATTCAGTACTTC
few	NA	TRBV5-4	TRBJ2-2	CASRGEIMNTGELFF	TGTGCCAGCAGGGGGGAGATTATGAACACCGGGGAGCTGTTTTTT
NA	TRBD1	TRBV9	TRBJ2-7	CASSVGGQGEQYF	TGTGCCAGCAGCGTAGGGGGACAGGGCGAGCAGTACTTC
NA	NA	TRBV2	TRBJ1-5	CASSGRQDGFYRPQHF	TGTGCCAGCAGTGGTCGTCAGGACGGCTTCTATCGGCCCCAGCATTTT
NA	NA	TRBV19	TRBJ2-5	CASSIERGTETQYF	TGTGCCAGTAGTATAGAGAGAGGGACAGAGACCCAGTACTTC
NA	TRBD1	TRBV2	TRBJ2-5	CASSRDSQETQYF	TGTGCCAGCAGCCGGGACAGCCAAGAGACCCAGTACTTC
NA	TRBD1	TRBV27	TRBJ1-1	CASSLSSDRVNTEAFF	TGTGCCAGCAGTTTATCTTCCGACAGGGTAAACACTGAAGCTTTCTTT
NA	NA	TRBV3-1/TRBV3-2	TRBJ1-2	CASSQGGGRGYTF	TGTGCCAGCAGCCAAGGGGGTGGACGTGGCTACACCTTC
NA	NA	TRBV5-1	TRBJ2-3	CASSFREPRWDTQYF	TGCGCCAGCAGCTTCAGGGAACCCCGATGGGATACGCAGTATTTT
NA	NA	TRBV28	TRBJ1-1	CASSPYSPGNTEAFF	TGTGCCAGCAGCCCCTATTCGCCGGGGAACACTGAAGCTTTCTTT